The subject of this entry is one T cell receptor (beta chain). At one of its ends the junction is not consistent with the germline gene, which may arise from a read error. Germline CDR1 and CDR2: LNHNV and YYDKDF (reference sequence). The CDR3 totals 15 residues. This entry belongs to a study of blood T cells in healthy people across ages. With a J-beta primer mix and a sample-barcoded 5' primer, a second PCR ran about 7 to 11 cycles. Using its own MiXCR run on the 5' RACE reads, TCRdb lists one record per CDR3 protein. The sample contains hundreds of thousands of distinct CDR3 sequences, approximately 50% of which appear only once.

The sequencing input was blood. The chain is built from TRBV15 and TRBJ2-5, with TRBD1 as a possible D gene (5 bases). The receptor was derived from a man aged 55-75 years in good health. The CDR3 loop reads CATSRAPDKQETLYF. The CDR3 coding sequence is TGTGCCACCAGCAGAGCCCCGGACAAACAAGAGACCCTGTACTTC.